Listed here is a single T cell receptor beta chain. Its target is not known. Method: immunoSEQ multiplex PCR; TCRdb's copy keeps in-frame clones and lacks some. The table shows about 190,000 clones, with 75% to 90% occurring only once. These data originate in a study of T cell responses to AZD1222 COVID-19 vaccine. Study details: Both about-4-week and about-12-week second-dose recipients were combined.

Study-wide points: An increase in Spike-specific TCR breadth and depth was observed after two AZD1222 doses.

The CDR3 extends over 11 amino acids. CDR1 and CDR2 (germline): SNHLY, FYNNEI. Trimming cost V 11 bases and J 7 bases, with 14 bases left between them. Sample: peripheral blood, taken on day 0 of AZD1222 vaccination. The chain couples TRBV2 to TRBJ1-2; no firm D call. This clonotype was obtained from an adult in good health. The CDR3 DNA reads TGTGCCGGTCAGCAGGAGGGTGGCTACACCTTC. Amino acid sequence: CAGQQEGGYTF.